This paragraph covers one TCR beta chain sequence. Its target is not known. 13 Jbeta primers and 60 Vbeta primers were used for the PCR. Using immunoSEQ multiplex PCR, the repertoire was profiled, and TCRdb retains in-frame clones only, with some absent. This table holds 70,000 to 85,000 clones, over 65% found once. The data originate from a study of cytomegalovirus exposure and HLA in healthy donors. Study-wide background: Caucasian-associated ancestry cluster membership applied to around 76% of around 400 genotyped donors.

Study-wide points: There were a few CMV-associated chains whose specificity for CMV antigens was confirmed in vitro. TCR beta chain V- and J-gene trimming was linked, in a later analysis, to a missense variant in DCLRE1C.

The origin of this receptor is a man aged 35-49 years in good health and CMV-seropositive. The sequenced sample was PBMCs.

The CDR3 nucleotides read TGTGCCAGCAGCTTGGCGGGAGACGGAAGGGAAAAACTGTTTTTT. It is translated as CASSLAGDGREKLFF. J is TRBJ1-4 and V is TRBV5-5, with D hard to call. The CDR3 runs to 15 residues. The V and J ends lost 0 bases and 8 bases respectively, with 14 bases between them. CDR1 and CDR2 (germline): SGHKS, YYEKEE (reference sequence).